This T cell receptor beta chain was retrieved from a study of blood T cell repertoires in COVID-19. Trimming took 5 bases from V and 0 from J; bases not matched to a gene: 13. Germline values: CDR1 SGHAT, CDR2 FQNNGV. The CDR3 consists of 19 residues. TCRdb keeps only in-frame clones here, not all; method: immunoSEQ multiplex PCR. The table includes 170,000 or so clones, about 79% detected once. V and J are TRBV11-2 and TRBJ2-6, with 7 positions matching TRBD1. The sequencing sample was made of peripheral blood. The TCR sequence derives from a woman between 65 and 79 years old with acute or convalescent COVID-19. CDR3 protein: CASSLNDDRVFSGANVLTF. DNA of the CDR3: TGTGCCAGCAGCCTAAACGATGACAGGGTTTTCTCTGGGGCCAACGTCCTGACTTTC.